The next 6 T cell receptor beta chains were all read from a single sample in a study of Ad26.COV2.S vaccination and SARS-CoV-2 variants. Using immunoSEQ multiplex PCR, the repertoire was profiled, and TCRdb retains in-frame clones only, with some absent. The repertoire includes about 100,000 clones, around 80% of them detected once, and 17% sits in the top ten. Sample: peripheral blood, taken after recovery from COVID-19. The receptors here all came from a human donor who had recovered from COVID-19.

The chain combines TRBV19 with TRBJ1-2; no clear D gene. Germline V gene lookup returns CDR1 LNHDA and CDR2 SQIVND (reference sequence). The CDR3 has 15 amino acids. Trimming removed 5 bases at V and 0 bases at J, with 13 bases between. CDR3 protein: CASSFSAVPNYGYTF. The DNA for the CDR3 is TGTGCCAGTAGTTTCTCTGCCGTCCCTAACTATGGCTACACCTTC.

This chain uses TRBV28 with TRBJ2-2; D gene uncertain. The ends were cut back, 10 bases at V and 0 bases at J, with 12 bases in the middle. The CDR3 runs 14 residues. Germline V gives CDR1 MDHEN, CDR2 SYDVKM. The CDR3, as DNA: TGTGCCACGCCATCGTCTACGAACACCGGGGAGCTGTTTTTT. It codes for CATPSSTNTGELFF.

This chain links TRBV30 with TRBJ2-3; D is unresolved. From germline, CDR1 is GTSNPN and CDR2 SVGIG (reference sequence). V was pared by 0 bases and J by 1 base, with 5 bases between. The CDR3 has 13 residues. CDR3: CAWSVQGTDTQYF. CDR3 bases: TGTGCCTGGAGTGTACAAGGCACAGATACGCAGTATTTT.

V usage is TRBV19 and J usage is TRBJ1-6, with a possible D match to TRBD1 (5 bases). This CDR3 region has 17 residues. V was pared by 8 bases and J by 0 bases, with 17 bases between. Germline loops: CDR1 LNHDA, CDR2 SQIVND (reference sequence). The CDR3: CASWGRTGSSYNSPLHF. The DNA for the CDR3 is TGTGCCAGTTGGGGACGGACGGGGAGCTCCTATAATTCACCCCTCCACTTT.

This chain connects TRBV28 to TRBJ1-1; D is possibly TRBD1 (6 bases). This CDR3 is built from 15 residues. Trimming stripped 3 bases from V and 6 bases from J, with 17 bases between. Germline CDR1 MDHEN, CDR2 SYDVKM. CDR3 coding DNA: TGTGCCAGCAGTTTGCCCACAACAGGGCTCCCTGAAGCTTTCTTT. Amino acids: CASSLPTTGLPEAFF.

The chain is built from TRBV2 and TRBJ2-2; the D gene is possibly TRBD2 (5 bases). Deletions cut 2 bases from V and 3 bases from J, with 7 bases between. This CDR3 region has 14 residues. Germline CDR1 and CDR2: SNHLY and FYNNEI. CDR3 protein: CASSERGDTGELFF. The CDR3, as DNA: TGTGCCAGCAGTGAACGGGGAGACACCGGGGAGCTGTTTTTT.